This TCR beta chain was identified during a study of cytomegalovirus exposure and HLA in healthy donors. Overall study findings and caveats: In a later analysis, DRB1 alleles had the most associated TCRs; HLA-C alleles the fewest. Being productive about 90% or about 30% of the time was typical of most TCR beta V segments in an earlier analysis. Later genetic work tied a missense DCLRE1C variant to beta-chain V and J trimming.

The PCR ran on 60 Vbeta and 13 Jbeta primers. Here immunoSEQ multiplex PCR was the method, and the copy in TCRdb shows in-frame clones only, minus some. The repertoire holds 200,000 or so clones, with around 82% as singletons. This CDR3 spans 15 amino acids. Trimming pared 2 bases from V and 0 bases from J, leaving 12 bases between. Looked up from germline, CDR1 is SGHTS and CDR2 is YDEGEE. As regards this clone: Its specificity is not known.

This receptor was obtained from a boy younger than 18 in good health and CMV-seronegative. The chain combines TRBV5-8 with TRBJ2-7; D unresolved. What was sequenced was PBMCs. DNA of the CDR3: TGTGCCAGCAGCTTAGAGTGGGCGAGCTCCTACGAGCAGTACTTC. Translated: CASSLEWASSYEQYF.